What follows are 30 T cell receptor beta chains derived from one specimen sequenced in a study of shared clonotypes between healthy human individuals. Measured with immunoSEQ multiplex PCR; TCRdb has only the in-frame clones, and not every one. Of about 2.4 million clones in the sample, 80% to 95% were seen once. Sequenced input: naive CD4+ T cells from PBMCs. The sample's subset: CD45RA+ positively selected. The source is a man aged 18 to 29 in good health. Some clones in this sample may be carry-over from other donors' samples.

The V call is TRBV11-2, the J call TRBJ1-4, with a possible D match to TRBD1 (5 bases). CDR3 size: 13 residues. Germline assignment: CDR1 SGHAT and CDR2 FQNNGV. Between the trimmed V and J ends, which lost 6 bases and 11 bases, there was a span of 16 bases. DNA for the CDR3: TGTGCCAGCAGGGTGGGGCCCGAAGGGAAACTGTTTTTT. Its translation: CASRVGPEGKLFF.

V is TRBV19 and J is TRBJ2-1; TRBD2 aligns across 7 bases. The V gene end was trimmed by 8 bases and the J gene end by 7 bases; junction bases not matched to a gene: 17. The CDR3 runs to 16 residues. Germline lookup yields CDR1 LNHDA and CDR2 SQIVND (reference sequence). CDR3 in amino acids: CASHSRGAGVRNEQFF. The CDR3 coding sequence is TGTGCCAGTCACTCCCGAGGGGCGGGAGTGAGGAATGAGCAGTTCTTC.

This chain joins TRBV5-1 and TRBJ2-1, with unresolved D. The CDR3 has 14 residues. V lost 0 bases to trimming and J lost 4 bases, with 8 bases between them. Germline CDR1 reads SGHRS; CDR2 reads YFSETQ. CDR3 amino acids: CASSLAQPYNEQFF. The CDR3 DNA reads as TGCGCCAGCAGCTTGGCACAGCCGTACAATGAGCAGTTCTTC.

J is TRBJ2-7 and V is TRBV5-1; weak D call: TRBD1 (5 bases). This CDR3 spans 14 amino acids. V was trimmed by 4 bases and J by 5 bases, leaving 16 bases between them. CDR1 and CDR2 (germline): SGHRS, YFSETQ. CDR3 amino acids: CASSLGAGSNEQYF. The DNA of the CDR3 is TGCGCCAGCAGCCTGGGTGCAGGGTCAAACGAGCAGTACTTC.

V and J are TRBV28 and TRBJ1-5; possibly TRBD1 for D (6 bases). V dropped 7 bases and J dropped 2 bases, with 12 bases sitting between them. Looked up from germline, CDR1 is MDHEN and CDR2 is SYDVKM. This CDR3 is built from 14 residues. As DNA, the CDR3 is TGTGCCAGCAATACAAGGGGGGGCAATCAGCCCCAGCATTTT. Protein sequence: CASNTRGGNQPQHF.

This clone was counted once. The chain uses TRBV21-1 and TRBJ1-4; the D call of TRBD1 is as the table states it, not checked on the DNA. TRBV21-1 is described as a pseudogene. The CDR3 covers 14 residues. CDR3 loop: CASSSRGTNEKLFF. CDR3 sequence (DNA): TGTGCCAGCAGCTCAAGGGGTACTAATGAAAAACTGTTTTTT.

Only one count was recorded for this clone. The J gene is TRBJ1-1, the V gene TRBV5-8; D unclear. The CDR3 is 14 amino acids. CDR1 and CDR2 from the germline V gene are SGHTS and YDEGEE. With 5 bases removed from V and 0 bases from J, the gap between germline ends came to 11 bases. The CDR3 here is CASSAQSMNTEAFF. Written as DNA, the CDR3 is TGTGCCAGCAGTGCACAGTCAATGAACACTGAAGCTTTCTTT. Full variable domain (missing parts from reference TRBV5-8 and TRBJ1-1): EAGVTQSPTHLIKTRGQQATLRCSPISGHTSVYWYQQALGLGLQFLLWYDEGEERNRGNFPPRFSGRQFPNYSSELNVNALELEDSALYLCASSAQSMNTEAFFGQGTRLTVV.

CDR3 nucleotide sequence: TGTGCCAGCAGTACCAAGCCGTTGACTAGCGGGAGTTTCTACAATGAGCAGTTCTTC. Amino acid sequence: CASSTKPLTSGSFYNEQFF. The chain is built from TRBV28 and TRBJ2-1, with 12 bases lining up with TRBD2. This CDR3 has 19 amino acids. Germline-derived CDR1 and CDR2 are MDHEN and SYDVKM. V shed 5 bases and J 3 bases; nucleotides not matched to a gene: 14.

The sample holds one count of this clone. The CDR3 nucleotides are TGTGCCAGCAGGGAAGACTTGGACAGGGGTGTCGAGCAGTACTTC. Its protein product is CASREDLDRGVEQYF. The V call is TRBV11-2, the J call TRBJ2-7; 9 bases are shared with TRBD1. The CDR3 length is 15 residues. The junction had 12 bases not matched to a gene; V was cut back by 6 bases and J by 6 bases. CDR1 is SGHAT, CDR2 FQNNGV, per germline.

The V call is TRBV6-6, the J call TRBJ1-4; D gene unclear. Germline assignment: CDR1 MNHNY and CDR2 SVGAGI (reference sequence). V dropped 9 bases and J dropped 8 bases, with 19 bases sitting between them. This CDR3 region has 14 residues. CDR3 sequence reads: CASGPQYLVEKLFF. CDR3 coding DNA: TGTGCCAGTGGCCCTCAGTATTTGGTCGAAAAACTGTTTTTT.

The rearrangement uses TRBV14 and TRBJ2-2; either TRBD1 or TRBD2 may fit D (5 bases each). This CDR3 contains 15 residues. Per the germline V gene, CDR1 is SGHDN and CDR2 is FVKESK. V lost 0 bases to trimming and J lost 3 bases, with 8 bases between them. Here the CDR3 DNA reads TGTGCCAGCAGCCAAGATTTGGGGGACACCGGGGAGCTGTTTTTT. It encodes CASSQDLGDTGELFF.

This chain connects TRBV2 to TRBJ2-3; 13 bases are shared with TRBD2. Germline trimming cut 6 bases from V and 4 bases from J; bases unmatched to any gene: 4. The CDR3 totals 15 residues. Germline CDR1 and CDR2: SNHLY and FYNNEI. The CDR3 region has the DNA TGTGCCAGCAGCGGGACTAGCGGGAAGCCAGATACGCAGTATTTT. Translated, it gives CASSGTSGKPDTQYF.

The CDR3 nucleotides read TGTGCCAGCGCCCTGGTAGCGGTGGGAGAGACCCAGTACTTC. Its translation is CASALVAVGETQYF. The chain recombines TRBV7-6 with TRBJ2-5; tentative D call: TRBD2 (6 bases). Germline V gene sequence: CDR1 SGHVS, CDR2 FNYEAQ. The CDR3 loop spans 14 amino acids. Trimming took 8 bases from V and 4 from J, leaving 17 bases between them.

The DNA of the CDR3 is TGTGCCAGCAGTCTGACAGCATCACAAGAGACCCAGTACTTC. This gives the protein CASSLTASQETQYF. The chain carries TRBV6-6 and TRBJ2-5; perhaps TRBD1 as D (5 bases). This CDR3 has 14 amino acids. V was trimmed by 5 bases and J by 2 bases, leaving 12 bases between them. Germline CDR1 is MNHNY and CDR2 is SVGAGI (reference sequence).

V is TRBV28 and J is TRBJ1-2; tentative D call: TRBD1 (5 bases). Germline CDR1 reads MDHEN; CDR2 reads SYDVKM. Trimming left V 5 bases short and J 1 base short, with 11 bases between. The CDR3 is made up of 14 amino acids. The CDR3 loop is CASSLQDLNYGYTF. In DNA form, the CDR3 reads TGTGCCAGCAGTCTACAGGACCTTAACTATGGCTACACCTTC.

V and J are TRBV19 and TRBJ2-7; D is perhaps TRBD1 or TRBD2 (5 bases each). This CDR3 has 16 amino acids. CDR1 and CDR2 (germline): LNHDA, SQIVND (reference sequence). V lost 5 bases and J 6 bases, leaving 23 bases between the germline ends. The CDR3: CASSDPGRKGSTEQYF. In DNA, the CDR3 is TGTGCCAGTAGTGACCCGGGACGGAAAGGATCTACCGAGCAGTACTTC.

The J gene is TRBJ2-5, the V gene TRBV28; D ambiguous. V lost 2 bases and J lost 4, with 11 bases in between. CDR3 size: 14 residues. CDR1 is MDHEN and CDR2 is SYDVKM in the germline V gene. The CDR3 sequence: CASSLTLAGETQYF. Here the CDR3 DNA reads TGTGCCAGCAGTTTAACCCTGGCCGGAGAGACCCAGTACTTC.

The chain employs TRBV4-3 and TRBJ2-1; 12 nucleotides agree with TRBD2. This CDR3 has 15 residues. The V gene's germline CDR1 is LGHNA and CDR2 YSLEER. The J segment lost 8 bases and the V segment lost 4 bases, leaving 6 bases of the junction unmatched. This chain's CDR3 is CASSLGLAGFYEQFF. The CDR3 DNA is TGCGCCAGCAGCCTGGGACTAGCGGGTTTCTATGAGCAGTTCTTC.

The CDR3 region has the DNA TGCGCCAGCAGCTTCGACAGACCTACCCTCGATGAAGCTTTCTTT. Translating it yields CASSFDRPTLDEAFF. J is TRBJ1-1 and V is TRBV5-1; D perhaps matches TRBD1 (5 bases). The germline V gene encodes CDR1 SGHRS and CDR2 YFSETQ. V lost 2 bases to trimming and J lost 7 bases, with 18 bases between them. The CDR3 is made up of 15 amino acids.

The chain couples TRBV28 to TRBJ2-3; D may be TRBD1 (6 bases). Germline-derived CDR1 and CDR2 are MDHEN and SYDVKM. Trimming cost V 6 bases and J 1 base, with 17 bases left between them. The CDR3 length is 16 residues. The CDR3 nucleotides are TGTGCCAGCAGCTTTGATCGGGCAGGGGGCACAGATACGCAGTATTTT. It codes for CASSFDRAGGTDTQYF.

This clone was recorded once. CDR3 DNA: TGTGCCAGCAACGAGGGACTAAGGAATGAGCAGTTCTTC. Its protein product is CASNEGLRNEQFF. The V and J genes are TRBV6-1 and TRBJ2-1; 7 nucleotides agree with TRBD2. Per germline, CDR1 MNHNS and CDR2 SASEGT. The CDR3 covers 13 residues. The J segment lost 7 bases and the V segment lost 7 bases, leaving 7 bases of the junction unmatched.

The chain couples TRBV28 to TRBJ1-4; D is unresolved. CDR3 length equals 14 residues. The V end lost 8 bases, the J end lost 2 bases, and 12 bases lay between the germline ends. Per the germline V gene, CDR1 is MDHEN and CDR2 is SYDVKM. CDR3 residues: CASARSRTNEKLFF. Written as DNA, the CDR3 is TGTGCCAGCGCGAGGAGCAGGACTAATGAAAAACTGTTTTTT.

This chain's CDR3 is CASSPRQRGENQPQHF. DNA for the CDR3: TGTGCCAGTAGTCCACGACAGAGAGGGGAAAATCAGCCCCAGCATTTT. The genes are TRBV19 and TRBJ1-5; D might be TRBD1 (5 bases). The germline V and J ends were trimmed by 5 bases and 4 bases, with 18 bases remaining between them. The CDR3 totals 16 residues. Germline V gene lookup returns CDR1 LNHDA and CDR2 SQIVND (reference sequence). The full variable domain, its missing parts supplied by reference TRBV19 and TRBJ1-5, is DGGITQSPKYLFRKEGQNVTLSCEQNLNHDAMYWYRQDPGQGLRLIYYSQIVNDFQKGDIAEGYSVSREKKESFPLTVTSAQKNPTAFYLCASSPRQRGENQPQHFGDGTRLSIL.

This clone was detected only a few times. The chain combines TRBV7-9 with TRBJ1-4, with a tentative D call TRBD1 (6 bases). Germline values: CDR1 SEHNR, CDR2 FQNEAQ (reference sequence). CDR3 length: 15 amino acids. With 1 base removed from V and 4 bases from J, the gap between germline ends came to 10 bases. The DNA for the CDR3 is TGTGCCAGCAGCTTAGGAGGACAGCTTAATGAAAAACTGTTTTTT. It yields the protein CASSLGGQLNEKLFF.

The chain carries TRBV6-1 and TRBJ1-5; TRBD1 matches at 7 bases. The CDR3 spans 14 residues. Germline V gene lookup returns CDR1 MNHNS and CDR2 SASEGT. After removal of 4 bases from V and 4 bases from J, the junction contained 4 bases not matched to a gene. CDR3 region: CASSAGQNNQPQHF. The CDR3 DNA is TGTGCCAGCAGTGCGGGACAGAATAATCAGCCCCAGCATTTT.

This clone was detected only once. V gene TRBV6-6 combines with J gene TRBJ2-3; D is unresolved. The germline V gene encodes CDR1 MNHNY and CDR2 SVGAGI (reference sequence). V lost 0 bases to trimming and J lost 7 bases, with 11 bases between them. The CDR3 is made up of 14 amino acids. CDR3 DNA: TGTGCCAGCAGTTACTCCCGGACGGGCAATACGCAGTATTTT. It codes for CASSYSRTGNTQYF.

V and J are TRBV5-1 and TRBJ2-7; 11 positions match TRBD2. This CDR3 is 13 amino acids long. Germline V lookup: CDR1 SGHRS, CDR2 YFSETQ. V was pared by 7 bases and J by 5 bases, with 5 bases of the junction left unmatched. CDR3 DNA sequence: TGCGCCAGCGCCGGGACTAGCGGCAACGAGCAGTACTTC. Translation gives CASAGTSGNEQYF.

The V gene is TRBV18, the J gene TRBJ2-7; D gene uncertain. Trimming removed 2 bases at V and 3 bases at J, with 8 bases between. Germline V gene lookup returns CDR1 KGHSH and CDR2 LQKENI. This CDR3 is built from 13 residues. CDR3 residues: CASSPTADYEQYF. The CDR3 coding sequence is TGTGCCAGCTCACCAACAGCTGACTACGAGCAGTACTTC.

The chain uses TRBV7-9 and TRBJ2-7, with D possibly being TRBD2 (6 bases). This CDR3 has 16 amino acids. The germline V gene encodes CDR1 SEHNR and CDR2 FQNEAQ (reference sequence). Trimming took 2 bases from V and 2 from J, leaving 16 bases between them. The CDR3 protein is CASSLFRSGSAYEQYF. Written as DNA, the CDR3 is TGTGCCAGCAGCTTATTTAGGAGCGGGTCCGCCTACGAGCAGTACTTC.

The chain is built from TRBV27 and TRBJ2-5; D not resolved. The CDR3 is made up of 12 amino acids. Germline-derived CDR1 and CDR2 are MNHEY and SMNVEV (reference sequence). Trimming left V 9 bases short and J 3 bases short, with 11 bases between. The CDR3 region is CARSEGEETQYF. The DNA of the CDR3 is TGTGCCAGAAGCGAAGGAGAAGAGACCCAGTACTTC.